The 15 T cell receptor beta chains below come from one sample, sequenced in a study of PD-L1 blockade in urothelial cancer. Libraries were prepared by immunoSEQ multiplex PCR; TCRdb keeps only in-frame clonotypes and omits some of them. Among thousands of clones, 37% were seen once, and the ten largest hold more than 15%. The sample here was tumor tissue, taken before atezolizumab (anti-PD-L1) treatment. These receptor sequences come from a man in his sixties with urothelial cancer.

This clone was counted a few times. The chain recombines TRBV11-3 with TRBJ1-2, with 10 bases matching TRBD1. Germline values: CDR1 SGHNT, CDR2 YENEEA. This CDR3 is built from 15 residues. The V segment lost 6 bases and the J segment 3 bases; nucleotides outside the gene matches: 7. The CDR3 protein is CASRSPGTGDYGYTF. In DNA, the CDR3 is TGTGCCAGCAGAAGTCCCGGGACAGGGGACTATGGCTACACCTTC.

V gene TRBV10-2 combines with J gene TRBJ1-2; no definite D call. Deletions cut 3 bases from V and 5 bases from J, with 10 bases between. The V gene's germline CDR1 is WSHSY and CDR2 SAAADI. This CDR3 has 13 amino acids. DNA of the CDR3: TGCGCCAGCAGTGAAGGACCGCAGTATGGCTACACCTTC. It is translated as CASSEGPQYGYTF.

This clone was observed once. The chain uses TRBV18 and TRBJ1-2, with D perhaps TRBD1 (5 bases). The V end was cut by 0 bases, the J end by 3 bases, with 14 bases between. This CDR3 has 16 amino acids. The V gene's germline CDR1 is KGHSH and CDR2 LQKENI. CDR3 coding DNA: TGTGCCAGCTCACCACCACCGCAACCGGGGGACTATGGCTACACCTTC. Protein: CASSPPPQPGDYGYTF.

This clone occurred a few times. The rearrangement uses TRBV19 and TRBJ2-7; weak D call: TRBD1 (6 bases). CDR1 and CDR2 (germline): LNHDA, SQIVND (reference sequence). Trimming stripped 3 bases from V and 2 bases from J, with 8 bases between. The CDR3 runs 13 residues. The CDR3 here is CASSIEGAYEQYF. The CDR3 DNA reads TGTGCCAGTAGTATTGAGGGGGCCTACGAGCAGTACTTC.

This clone counts as large (0.1 to 1%). The V and J genes are TRBV12-2 and TRBJ2-4; the table's D call, TRBD1, has no DNA check behind it. TRBV12-2 is a recognized pseudogene. The CDR3 spans 14 residues. The CDR3 loop reads CATTTGSSKNIQYF. In DNA, the CDR3 is TGTGCCACCACGACAGGGAGTTCCAAAAACATTCAGTACTTC.

The CDR3: CASSQRADYGYTF. CDR3 DNA sequence: TGTGCCAGCTCACAACGCGCGGACTATGGCTACACCTTC. The J gene is TRBJ1-2, the V gene TRBV18; D gene unclear. Deletions cut 4 bases from V and 3 bases from J, with 9 bases between. Germline CDR1 KGHSH, CDR2 LQKENI. The length of the CDR3 is 13 residues.

The genes are TRBV18 and TRBJ2-5; TRBD2 matches 10 bases. The junction had 5 bases not matched to a gene; V was cut back by 0 bases and J by 1 base. CDR3 length equals 17 residues. Per the germline V gene, CDR1 is KGHSH and CDR2 is LQKENI. The CDR3 is CASSPPQRGGLQETQYF. Here the CDR3 DNA reads TGTGCCAGCTCACCACCACAGCGGGGGGGTCTCCAAGAGACCCAGTACTTC.

The V and J genes are TRBV9 and TRBJ1-5; D unresolved. The CDR3 has 13 amino acids. CDR1 is SGDLS and CDR2 is YYNGEE in the germline V gene. V was clipped by 5 bases and J by 7 bases, with 13 bases between them. The CDR3 sequence: CASSEEAFQPQHF. The CDR3 DNA follows: TGTGCCAGCAGTGAGGAGGCTTTCCAGCCCCAGCATTTT.

Written as DNA, the CDR3 is TGTGCCAGCAGCTTAAGGTGGCTAGCGGGGGGCTCCTACAATGAGCAGTTCTTC. Amino acids: CASSLRWLAGGSYNEQFF. V and J are TRBV11-3 and TRBJ2-1; 11 nucleotides align to TRBD2. Looked up from germline, CDR1 is SGHNT and CDR2 is YENEEA. J lost 0 bases, V lost 2 bases, and 6 bases had no gene match. This CDR3 spans 18 amino acids.

This rearrangement joins TRBV5-1 to TRBJ2-7, with 10 bases matching TRBD2. Germline CDR1 reads SGHRS; CDR2 reads YFSETQ. This CDR3 spans 16 amino acids. J was trimmed by 2 bases and V by 2 bases; bases with no gene match: 7. The chain's CDR3 is CASSFSSGSFTYEQYF. The DNA for the CDR3 is TGCGCCAGCAGCTTTTCTAGCGGGAGCTTCACCTACGAGCAGTACTTC.

The CDR3 DNA sequence: TGTGCCAGCTCACCAGGCAGGGACTATGGCTACACCTTC. This translates into CASSPGRDYGYTF. The gene calls are TRBV18 and TRBJ1-2; tentatively, D is TRBD1 (5 bases). Trimming shortened V by 2 bases and J by 3 bases, and 7 bases separated the two germline ends. CDR3 length: 13 residues. Germline V lookup: CDR1 KGHSH, CDR2 LQKENI.

This clone was counted a few times. The chain employs TRBV28 and TRBJ1-4; the D is unclear. Germline CDR1 reads MDHEN; CDR2 reads SYDVKM. Trimming cost V 8 bases and J 5 bases, with 12 bases left between them. This CDR3 has 13 residues. CDR3 sequence reads: CASGLGSNEKLFF. CDR3 sequence (DNA): TGTGCCAGCGGCTTAGGGTCCAATGAAAAACTGTTTTTT.

The chain joins TRBV19 to TRBJ1-5; possibly TRBD1 for D (5 bases). Germline CDR1 and CDR2: LNHDA and SQIVND (reference sequence). Between the trimmed V and J ends, which lost 3 bases and 3 bases, there was a span of 9 bases. The CDR3 has 14 amino acids. The CDR3 spells CASSIQGYNQPQHF. The DNA for the CDR3 is TGTGCCAGTAGTATCCAGGGCTACAATCAGCCCCAGCATTTT. The whole variable domain, filled in from reference TRBV19 and TRBJ1-5, reads DGGITQSPKYLFRKEGQNVTLSCEQNLNHDAMYWYRQDPGQGLRLIYYSQIVNDFQKGDIAEGYSVSREKKESFPLTVTSAQKNPTAFYLCASSIQGYNQPQHFGDGTRLSIL.

This clone was seen only a few times. The CDR3 spells CASSSSGTGAHEQYF. The CDR3 DNA sequence: TGCGCCAGCAGCTCTTCCGGGACAGGGGCCCACGAGCAGTACTTC. This sequence joins TRBV23-1 and TRBJ2-7, with 10 nucleotides matching TRBD1. TRBV23-1 carries the ORF label, with uncertain function. Trimming removed 6 bases from V and 5 bases from J; junction bases left unmatched: 10. This CDR3 comprises 15 residues.

The gene calls are TRBV29-1 and TRBJ2-1; D not resolved. The CDR3 has 13 residues. In germline, CDR1 is SQVTM, CDR2 ANQGSEA. V was pared by 5 bases and J by 4 bases, with 12 bases between. CDR3 region: CSVFKVGYNEQFF. The CDR3 DNA sequence: TGCAGCGTTTTTAAGGTCGGTTACAATGAGCAGTTCTTC.